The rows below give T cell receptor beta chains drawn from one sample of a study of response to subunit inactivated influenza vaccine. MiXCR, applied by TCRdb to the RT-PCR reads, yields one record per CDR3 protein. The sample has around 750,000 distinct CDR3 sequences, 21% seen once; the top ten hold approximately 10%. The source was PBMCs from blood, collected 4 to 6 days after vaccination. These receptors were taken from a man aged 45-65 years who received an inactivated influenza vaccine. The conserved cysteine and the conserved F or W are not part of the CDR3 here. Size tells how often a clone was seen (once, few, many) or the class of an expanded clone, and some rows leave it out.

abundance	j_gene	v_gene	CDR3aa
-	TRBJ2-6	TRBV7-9	ASIYGSGANVLT
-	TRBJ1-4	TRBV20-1	SARKRLGGGEKLF
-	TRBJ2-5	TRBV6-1	AHGGGMPQETQY
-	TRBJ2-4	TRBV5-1	ASSSPRGRAPGENIQY
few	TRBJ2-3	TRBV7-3	ASSLNSPDTQY
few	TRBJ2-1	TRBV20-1	SASEPGSSYNEQF
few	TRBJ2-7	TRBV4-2	ASSQEGRKEQY
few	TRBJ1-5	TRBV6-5	ASSYTRDGNQPQH
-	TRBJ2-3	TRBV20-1	SARLGLAEDTQY
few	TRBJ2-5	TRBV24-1	ATSDLTGGSETQY
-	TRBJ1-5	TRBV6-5	ASSYETPGPNQPQH
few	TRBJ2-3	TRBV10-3	AISESKGGGRADTQY
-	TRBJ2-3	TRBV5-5	ASKQGSGRGRTDTQY
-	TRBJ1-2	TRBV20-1	SARVGGLFYGYT